This T cell receptor (beta chain) was obtained from a study of T cells after somatic rescue of genetic block. Germline V lookup: CDR1 GTSNPN, CDR2 SVGIG (reference sequence). V lost 2 bases to trimming and J lost 4 bases; unmatched junction nucleotides: 5. This CDR3 comprises 14 residues. The repertoire was sequenced with immunoSEQ multiplex PCR; TCRdb's copy has only in-frame clones and lacks some. Found here are 70,000 or so clones, around 92% of them singletons; the top ten hold roughly 3%. The sequence came from a man in his forties. The chain couples TRBV30 to TRBJ2-1, with 7 bases aligning to TRBD1. Sequenced: peripheral blood mononuclear cells (PBMCs). The CDR3 here is CAWSPTGPYNEQFF. DNA for the CDR3: TGTGCCTGGAGTCCGACAGGGCCATACAATGAGCAGTTCTTC.